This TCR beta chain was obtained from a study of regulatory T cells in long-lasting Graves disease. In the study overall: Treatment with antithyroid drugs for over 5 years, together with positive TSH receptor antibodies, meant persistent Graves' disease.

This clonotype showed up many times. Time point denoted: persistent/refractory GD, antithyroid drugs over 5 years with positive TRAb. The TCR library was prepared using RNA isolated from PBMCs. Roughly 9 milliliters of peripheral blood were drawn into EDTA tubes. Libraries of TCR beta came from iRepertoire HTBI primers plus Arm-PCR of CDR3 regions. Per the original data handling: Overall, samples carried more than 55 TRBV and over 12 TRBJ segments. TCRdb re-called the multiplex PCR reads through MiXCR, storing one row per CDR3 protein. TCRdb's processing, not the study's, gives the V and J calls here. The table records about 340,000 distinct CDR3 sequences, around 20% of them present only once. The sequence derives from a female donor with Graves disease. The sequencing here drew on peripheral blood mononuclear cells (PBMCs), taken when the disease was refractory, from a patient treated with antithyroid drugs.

For the CDR3, the DNA is TGTGCCTGGAGTGTAGACAGGGTGGGGTCGGACTACACCTTC. This sequence encodes CAWSVDRVGSDYTF. V is TRBV30 and J is TRBJ1-2; 7 nucleotides line up with TRBD1. Per germline, CDR1 GTSNPN and CDR2 SVGIG (reference sequence). The CDR3 runs 14 residues. J gave up 10 bases and V 0 bases, and 11 bases lay outside the gene matches.